This entry lists 16 T cell receptor beta chains sequenced from one sample in a study of shared clonotypes between healthy human individuals. The protocol was immunoSEQ multiplex PCR, while the TCRdb copy is restricted to in-frame clones and leaves out a portion. The sample shows a few million clones, approximately 95% of them seen only once. Sequencing was performed on naive CD4+ T cells from PBMCs. Subset meaning: CD45RA+ positively selected. These receptors were collected from a man aged 18 to 29 in good health. Some clones in this sample may be carry-over from other donors' samples.

The V call is TRBV5-1, the J call TRBJ1-2; 10 bases line up with TRBD1. Trimming removed 4 bases from V and 1 base from J; junction bases left unmatched: 4. There are 15 residues in the CDR3. Germline V gene sequence: CDR1 SGHRS, CDR2 YFSETQ. DNA of the CDR3: TGCGCCAGCAGCACCGGGACAGGGGATAACTATGGCTACACCTTC. Its protein product is CASSTGTGDNYGYTF. The full variable domain, with the rest looked up from reference TRBV5-1 and TRBJ1-2, is KAGVTQTPRYLIKTRGQQVTLSCSPISGHRSVSWYQQTPGQGLQFLFEYFSETQRNKGNFPGRFSGRQFSNSRSEMNVSTLELGDSALYLCASSTGTGDNYGYTFGSGTRLTVV.

This chain connects TRBV30 to TRBJ2-1; D remains ambiguous. This CDR3 comprises 14 residues. V lost 3 bases to trimming and J lost 0 bases, with 9 bases between them. Germline CDR1 is GTSNPN and CDR2 is SVGIG (reference sequence). The CDR3 loop reads CAWRGSSSYNEQFF. DNA for the CDR3: TGTGCCTGGAGAGGGTCGAGCTCCTACAATGAGCAGTTCTTC.

V and J are TRBV28 and TRBJ1-3, with D possibly being TRBD1 (5 bases). This CDR3 comprises 14 residues. Looked up from germline, CDR1 is MDHEN and CDR2 is SYDVKM. V was clipped by 6 bases and J by 4 bases, with 13 bases between them. The CDR3: CASSGGRGGNTIYF. The DNA of the CDR3 is TGTGCCAGCAGCGGGGGGAGAGGAGGAAACACCATATATTTT.

The CDR3 protein is CASRDRDLEGETQYF. Written as DNA, the CDR3 is TGTGCCAGCAGAGACCGGGACCTCGAGGGGGAGACCCAGTACTTC. The chain recombines TRBV2 with TRBJ2-5; D is tentatively TRBD1 or TRBD2 (5 bases each). Per the germline V gene, CDR1 is SNHLY and CDR2 is FYNNEI. Trimming left V 6 bases short and J 5 bases short, with 19 bases between. This CDR3 contains 15 residues.

This clone has more than one count but fewer than ten. The CDR3 DNA sequence: TGTGCCAGCAGTCGGACAGGGCCTGAAGCTTTCTTT. As protein: CASSRTGPEAFF. V usage is TRBV28 and J usage is TRBJ1-1; 8 bases are a match to TRBD1. The CDR3 length is 12 residues. Germline V CDR1 and CDR2: MDHEN, SYDVKM. The ends lost 5 bases at V and 6 bases at J; junction bases unmatched: 2.

The rearrangement links TRBV2 to TRBJ1-5; D remains unclear. The CDR3 consists of 15 residues. CDR1 SNHLY and CDR2 FYNNEI come from the germline V gene. V lost 2 bases and J 2 bases, leaving 10 bases between the germline ends. CDR3 DNA: TGTGCCAGCAGTGAACGGAATAGGGGCAATCAGCCCCAGCATTTT. Translated: CASSERNRGNQPQHF.

The genes are TRBV9 and TRBJ2-7; D perhaps matches TRBD2 (5 bases). CDR3 length: 14 amino acids. V was trimmed by 6 bases and J by 6 bases, leaving 19 bases between them. Germline values: CDR1 SGDLS, CDR2 YYNGEE. CDR3 sequence reads: CASTPGYFLGEQYF. The CDR3 bases are TGTGCCAGCACCCCGGGATACTTCCTCGGCGAGCAGTACTTC.

The chain combines TRBV14 with TRBJ1-3; D uncertain. The CDR3 has 16 amino acids. In germline, CDR1 is SGHDN, CDR2 FVKESK. V lost 5 bases to trimming and J lost 0 bases, with 14 bases between them. The CDR3 DNA follows: TGTGCCAGCAGCTTCCAGCCCGCAAGCTCTGGAAACACCATATATTTT. Residues: CASSFQPASSGNTIYF.

This chain uses TRBV5-6 with TRBJ2-7, with a weak D call TRBD2 (5 bases). Between the trimmed V and J ends, which lost 1 base and 4 bases, there was a span of 24 bases. Germline assignment: CDR1 SGHDT and CDR2 YYEEEE. The CDR3 covers 18 residues. DNA for the CDR3: TGTGCCAGCAGCTTGCAGCGGTCGGTCGGGCCCAACCTATACGAGCAGTACTTC. It encodes CASSLQRSVGPNLYEQYF.

The chain recombines TRBV29-1 with TRBJ2-5; maybe TRBD1 (6 bases). V was trimmed by 3 bases and J by 5 bases, leaving 13 bases between them. The CDR3 extends over 13 amino acids. CDR1 is SQVTM, CDR2 ANQGSEA, per germline. The CDR3 nucleotides are TGCAGCGTTGACTTGGGGGCGGCGGAGACCCAGTACTTC. This sequence encodes CSVDLGAAETQYF.

This chain uses TRBV5-1 with TRBJ2-1, with 8 positions matching TRBD2. The length of the CDR3 is 15 residues. V lost 1 base, J lost 8 bases, and 8 bases stayed unmatched. Germline values: CDR1 SGHRS, CDR2 YFSETQ. CDR3 nucleotides: TGCGCCAGCAGCTTGTTAGCGGGATCCGGCGATGAGCAGTTCTTC. This sequence encodes CASSLLAGSGDEQFF. The full variable domain, rest sourced from reference TRBV5-1 and TRBJ2-1, is KAGVTQTPRYLIKTRGQQVTLSCSPISGHRSVSWYQQTPGQGLQFLFEYFSETQRNKGNFPGRFSGRQFSNSRSEMNVSTLELGDSALYLCASSLLAGSGDEQFFGPGTRLTVL.

As to this clone: The same CDR3 can be traced to other DNA sequences in this sample. This chain links TRBV2 with TRBJ2-7; no definite D call. V was shortened by 6 bases and J by 1 base, with 10 bases between the two germline ends. CDR1 is SNHLY, CDR2 FYNNEI, per germline. The CDR3 is 13 amino acids. The CDR3 DNA is TGTGCCAGCAGCCCCGGGCAGTCCTACGAGCAGTACTTC. This codes for CASSPGQSYEQYF.

The V gene is TRBV7-2, the J gene TRBJ1-5; D is undetermined. Trimming took off 5 bases at V and 0 bases at J, with 2 bases between the two ends. CDR1 is SGHTA, CDR2 FQGNSA, per germline. The CDR3 extends over 12 amino acids. Here the CDR3 reads CASSHSNQPQHF. The CDR3 DNA is TGTGCCAGCAGCCATAGCAATCAGCCCCAGCATTTT.

The chain carries TRBV7-8 and TRBJ1-4; 7 bases fit TRBD1. There are 15 residues in the CDR3. V was clipped by 1 base and J by 7 bases; unmatched bases: 6. The germline V gene has CDR1 SGHVS and CDR2 FQNEAQ. The CDR3 coding sequence is TGTGCCAGCAGCTTAGGGAGGGGGCACGGTGAAAAACTGTTTTTT. This encodes CASSLGRGHGEKLFF.

This sequence joins TRBV18 and TRBJ2-7; 9 bases fit TRBD1. The CDR3 is 14 residues long. Germline assignment: CDR1 KGHSH and CDR2 LQKENI. With V trimmed by 6 bases and J by 2 bases, 5 bases remained unmatched. The CDR3 coding sequence is TGTGCCAGCTCGACCGGGACAGGGACCTACGAGCAGTACTTC. Translating it yields CASSTGTGTYEQYF.

The rearrangement uses TRBV7-8 and TRBJ2-3; D is undetermined. Per the germline V gene, CDR1 is SGHVS and CDR2 is FQNEAQ. CDR3 length: 15 residues. The V gene lost 3 bases and the J gene lost 0 bases, with 10 bases spanning the gap. The CDR3 protein is CASSFGFTSTDTQYF. The CDR3 coding sequence is TGTGCCAGCAGCTTTGGGTTTACTAGCACAGATACGCAGTATTTT.